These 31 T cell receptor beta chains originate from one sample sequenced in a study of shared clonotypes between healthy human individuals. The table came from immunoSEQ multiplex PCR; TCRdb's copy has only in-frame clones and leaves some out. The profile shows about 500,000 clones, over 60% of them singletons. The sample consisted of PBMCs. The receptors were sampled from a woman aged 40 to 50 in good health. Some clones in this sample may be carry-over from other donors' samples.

CDR3 nucleotides: TGTGCCAGCAGCTTATTCAGAGAGACCCAGTACTTC. This codes for CASSLFRETQYF. The chain employs TRBV7-8 and TRBJ2-5; D unresolved. This CDR3 spans 12 amino acids. The germline V gene has CDR1 SGHVS and CDR2 FQNEAQ. V lost 2 bases, J lost 4 bases, and 5 bases lay in between. Full variable domain (outside the CDR3, taken from reference TRBV7-8 and TRBJ2-5): GAGVSQSPRYKVAKRGQDVALRCDPISGHVSLFWYQQALGQGPEFLTYFQNEAQLDKSGLPSDRFFAERPEGSVSTLKIQRTQQEDSAVYLCASSLFRETQYFGPGTRLLVL.

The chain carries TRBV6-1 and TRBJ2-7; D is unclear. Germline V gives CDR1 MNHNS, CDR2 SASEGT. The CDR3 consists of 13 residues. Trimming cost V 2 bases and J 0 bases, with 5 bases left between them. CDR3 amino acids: CASSEPGSYEQYF. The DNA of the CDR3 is TGTGCCAGCAGTGAACCAGGCTCCTACGAGCAGTACTTC.

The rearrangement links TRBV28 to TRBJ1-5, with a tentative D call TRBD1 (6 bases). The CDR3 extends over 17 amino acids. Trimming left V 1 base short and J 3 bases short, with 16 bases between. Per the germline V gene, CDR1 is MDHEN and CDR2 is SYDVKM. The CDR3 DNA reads TGTGCCAGCAGTTTATTTTCAGGGGAAAAGGTCAATCAGCCCCAGCATTTT. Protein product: CASSLFSGEKVNQPQHF.

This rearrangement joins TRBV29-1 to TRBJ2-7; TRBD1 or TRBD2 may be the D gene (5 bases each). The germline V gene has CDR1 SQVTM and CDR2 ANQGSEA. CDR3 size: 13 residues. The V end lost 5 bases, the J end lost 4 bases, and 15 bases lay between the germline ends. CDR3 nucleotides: TGCAGCGTTCAGGGTGGGGAGCGGTACGAGCAGTACTTC. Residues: CSVQGGERYEQYF.

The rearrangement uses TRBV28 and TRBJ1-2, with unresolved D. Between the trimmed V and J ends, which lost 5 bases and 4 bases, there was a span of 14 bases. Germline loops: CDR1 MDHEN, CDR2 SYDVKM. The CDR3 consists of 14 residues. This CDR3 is CASSPAGLTYGYTF. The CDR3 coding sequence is TGTGCCAGCAGTCCCGCCGGCCTTACCTATGGCTACACCTTC.

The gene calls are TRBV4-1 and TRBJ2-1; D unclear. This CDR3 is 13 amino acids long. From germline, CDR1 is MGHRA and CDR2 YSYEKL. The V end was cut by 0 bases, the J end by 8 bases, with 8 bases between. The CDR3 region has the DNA TGCGCCAGCAGCCAAGAGTGGCGCGATGAGCAGTTCTTC. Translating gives CASSQEWRDEQFF.

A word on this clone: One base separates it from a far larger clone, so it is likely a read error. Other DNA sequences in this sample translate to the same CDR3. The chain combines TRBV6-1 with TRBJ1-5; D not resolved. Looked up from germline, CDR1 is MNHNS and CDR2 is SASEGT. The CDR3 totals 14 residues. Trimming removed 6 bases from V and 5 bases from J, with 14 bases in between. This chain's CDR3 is CASRPGGADQPQHF. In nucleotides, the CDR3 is TGTGCCAGCAGGCCAGGAGGCGCGGATCAGCCCCAGCATTTT.

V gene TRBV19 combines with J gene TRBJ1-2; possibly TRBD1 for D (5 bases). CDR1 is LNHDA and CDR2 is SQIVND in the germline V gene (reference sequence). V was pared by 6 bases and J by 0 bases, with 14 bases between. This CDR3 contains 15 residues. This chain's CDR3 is CASSPRGGSNYGYTF. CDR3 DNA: TGTGCCAGTAGCCCCCGGGGGGGATCTAACTATGGCTACACCTTC.

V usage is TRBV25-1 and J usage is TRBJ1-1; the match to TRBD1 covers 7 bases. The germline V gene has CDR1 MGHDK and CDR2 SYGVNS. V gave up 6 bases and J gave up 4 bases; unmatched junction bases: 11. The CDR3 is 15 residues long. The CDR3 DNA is TGTGCCAGCAGAGACAGGGATTCGGCGGGCACTGAAGCTTTCTTT. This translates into CASRDRDSAGTEAFF.

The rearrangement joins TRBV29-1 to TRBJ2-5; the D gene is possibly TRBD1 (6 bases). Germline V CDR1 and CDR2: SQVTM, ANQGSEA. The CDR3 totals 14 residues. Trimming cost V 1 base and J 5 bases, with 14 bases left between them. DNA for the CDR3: TGCAGCGTTGAAGTACAGGGAGTGGGGGAGACCCAGTACTTC. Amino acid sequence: CSVEVQGVGETQYF. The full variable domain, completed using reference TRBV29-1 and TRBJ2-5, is SAVISQKPSRDICQRGTSLTIQCQVDSQVTMMFWYRQQPGQSLTLIATANQGSEATYESGFVIDKFPISRPNLTFSTLTVSNMSPEDSSIYLCSVEVQGVGETQYFGPGTRLLVL.

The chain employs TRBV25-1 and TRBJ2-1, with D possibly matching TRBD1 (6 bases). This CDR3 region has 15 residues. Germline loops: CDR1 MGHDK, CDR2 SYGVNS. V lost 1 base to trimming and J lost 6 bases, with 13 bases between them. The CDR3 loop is CASSEFRGQVNEQFF. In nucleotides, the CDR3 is TGTGCCAGCAGTGAATTCAGGGGCCAGGTCAATGAGCAGTTCTTC.

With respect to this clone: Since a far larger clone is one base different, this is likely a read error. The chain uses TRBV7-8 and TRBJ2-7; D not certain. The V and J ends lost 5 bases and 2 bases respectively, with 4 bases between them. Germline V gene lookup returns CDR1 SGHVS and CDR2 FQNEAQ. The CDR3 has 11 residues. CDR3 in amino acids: CASSAAYEQYF. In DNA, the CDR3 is TGTGCCAGCAGCGCCGCCTACGAGCAGTACTTC. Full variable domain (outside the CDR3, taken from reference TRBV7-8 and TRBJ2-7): GAGVSQSPRYKVAKRGQDVALRCDPISGHVSLFWYQQALGQGPEFLTYFQNEAQLDKSGLPSDRFFAERPEGSVSTLKIQRTQQEDSAVYLCASSAAYEQYFGPGTRLTVT.

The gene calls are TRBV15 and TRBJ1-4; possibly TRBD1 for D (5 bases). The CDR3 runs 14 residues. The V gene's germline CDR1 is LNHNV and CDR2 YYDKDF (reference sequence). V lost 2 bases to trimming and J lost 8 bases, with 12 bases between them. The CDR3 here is CATSRQGFGEKLFF. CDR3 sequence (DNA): TGTGCCACCAGCAGACAGGGTTTCGGCGAAAAACTGTTTTTT.

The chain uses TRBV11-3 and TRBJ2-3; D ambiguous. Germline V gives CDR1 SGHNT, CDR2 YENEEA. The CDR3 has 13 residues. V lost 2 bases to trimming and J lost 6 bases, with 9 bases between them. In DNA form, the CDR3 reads TGTGCCAGCAGCTTAAGGTTGGAGGATACGCAGTATTTT. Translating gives CASSLRLEDTQYF.

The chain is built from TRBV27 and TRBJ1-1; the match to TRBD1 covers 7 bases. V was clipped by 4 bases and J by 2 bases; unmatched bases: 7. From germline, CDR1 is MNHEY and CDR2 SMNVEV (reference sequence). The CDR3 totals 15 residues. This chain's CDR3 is CASSSGGQPNTEAFF. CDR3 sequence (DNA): TGTGCCAGCAGTTCCGGGGGACAGCCCAACACTGAAGCTTTCTTT.

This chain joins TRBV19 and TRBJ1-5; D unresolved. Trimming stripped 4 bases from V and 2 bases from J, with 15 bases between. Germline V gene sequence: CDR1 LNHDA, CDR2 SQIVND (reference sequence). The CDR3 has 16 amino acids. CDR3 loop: CASSTQSRPGNQPQHF. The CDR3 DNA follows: TGTGCCAGTAGTACCCAATCCCGACCCGGCAATCAGCCCCAGCATTTT.

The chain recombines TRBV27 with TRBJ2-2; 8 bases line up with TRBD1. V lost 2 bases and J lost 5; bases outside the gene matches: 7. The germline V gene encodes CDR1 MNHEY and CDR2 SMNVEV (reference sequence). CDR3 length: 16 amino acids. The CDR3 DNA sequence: TGTGCCAGCAGTTTAGGACAGGGAGGTCGGACCGGGGAGCTGTTTTTT. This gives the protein CASSLGQGGRTGELFF.

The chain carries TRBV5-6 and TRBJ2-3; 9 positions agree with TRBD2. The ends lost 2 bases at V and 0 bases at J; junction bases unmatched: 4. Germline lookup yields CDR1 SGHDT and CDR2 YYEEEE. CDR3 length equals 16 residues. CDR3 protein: CASSFGAGGSTDTQYF. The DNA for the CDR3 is TGTGCCAGCAGCTTTGGAGCGGGAGGAAGCACAGATACGCAGTATTTT.

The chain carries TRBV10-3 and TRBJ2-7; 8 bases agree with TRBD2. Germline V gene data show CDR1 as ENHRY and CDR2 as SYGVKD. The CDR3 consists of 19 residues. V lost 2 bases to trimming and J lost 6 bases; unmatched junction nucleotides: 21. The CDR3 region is CAISEPHPVVSGGPLEQYF. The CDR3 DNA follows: TGTGCCATCAGTGAGCCACACCCTGTCGTATCGGGAGGGCCGCTCGAGCAGTACTTC.

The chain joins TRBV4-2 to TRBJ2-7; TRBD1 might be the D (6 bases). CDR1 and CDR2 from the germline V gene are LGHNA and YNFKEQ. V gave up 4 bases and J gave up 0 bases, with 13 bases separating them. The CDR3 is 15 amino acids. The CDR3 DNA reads TGTGCCAGCAGCCCGACAAGGACAGTCTCCTACGAGCAGTACTTC. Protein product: CASSPTRTVSYEQYF.

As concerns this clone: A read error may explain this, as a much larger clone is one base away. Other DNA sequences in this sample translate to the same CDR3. In DNA, the CDR3 is TGTGCCAGCAGCGACAACGTAGGGCAGCCCCAGCATTTT. Its translation is CASSDNVGQPQHF. V and J are TRBV2 and TRBJ1-5; D is undetermined. CDR1 and CDR2 (germline): SNHLY, FYNNEI. The CDR3 is 13 residues long. Trimming took 6 bases from V and 7 from J, leaving 13 bases between them. The complete variable domain, with remaining parts taken from reference TRBV2 and TRBJ1-5, reads EPEVTQTPSHQVTQMGQEVILRCVPISNHLYFYWYRQILGQKVEFLVSFYNNEISEKSEIFDDQFSVERPDGSNFTLKIRSTKLEDSAMYFCASSDNVGQPQHFGDGTRLSIL.

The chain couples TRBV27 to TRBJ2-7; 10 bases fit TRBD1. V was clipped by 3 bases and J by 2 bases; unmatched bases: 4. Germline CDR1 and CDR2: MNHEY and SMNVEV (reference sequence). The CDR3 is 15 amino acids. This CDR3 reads CASSFGGTGAYEQYF. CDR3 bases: TGTGCCAGCAGTTTTGGTGGGACAGGGGCCTACGAGCAGTACTTC.

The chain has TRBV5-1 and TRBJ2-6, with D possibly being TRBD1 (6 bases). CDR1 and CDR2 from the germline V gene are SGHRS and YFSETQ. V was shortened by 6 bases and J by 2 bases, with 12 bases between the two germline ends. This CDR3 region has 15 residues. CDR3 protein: CASTYRVAGANVLTF. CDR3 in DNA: TGCGCCAGCACCTACAGGGTAGCTGGGGCCAACGTCCTGACTTTC.

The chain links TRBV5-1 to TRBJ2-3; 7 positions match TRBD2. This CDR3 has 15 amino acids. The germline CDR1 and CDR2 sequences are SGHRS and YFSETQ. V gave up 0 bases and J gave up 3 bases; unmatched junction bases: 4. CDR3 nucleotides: TGCGCCAGCAGCTTGGTTACTAGCGTAACAGATACGCAGTATTTT. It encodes CASSLVTSVTDTQYF.

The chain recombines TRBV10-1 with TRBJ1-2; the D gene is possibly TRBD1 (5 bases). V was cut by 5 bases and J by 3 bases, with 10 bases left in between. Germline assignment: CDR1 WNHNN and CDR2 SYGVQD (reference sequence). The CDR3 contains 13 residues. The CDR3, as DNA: TGCGCCAGCAGTCTCAGGGCGGACTATGGCTACACCTTC. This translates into CASSLRADYGYTF.

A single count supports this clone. The CDR3 is CASSLLGTSGTGELFF. The CDR3 DNA follows: TGTGCCAGCAGCTTGCTGGGGACTAGCGGGACCGGGGAGCTGTTTTTT. V and J are TRBV9 and TRBJ2-2; TRBD2 matches at 12 bases. The germline gives CDR1 SGDLS, CDR2 YYNGEE. V lost 4 bases, J lost 5 bases, and 6 bases stayed unmatched. The CDR3 covers 16 residues.

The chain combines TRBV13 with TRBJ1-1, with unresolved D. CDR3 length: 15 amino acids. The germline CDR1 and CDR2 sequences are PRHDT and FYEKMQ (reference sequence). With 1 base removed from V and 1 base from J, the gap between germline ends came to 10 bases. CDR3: CASSLVGRENTEAFF. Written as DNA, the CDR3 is TGTGCCAGCAGCTTAGTAGGCAGAGAGAACACTGAAGCTTTCTTT.

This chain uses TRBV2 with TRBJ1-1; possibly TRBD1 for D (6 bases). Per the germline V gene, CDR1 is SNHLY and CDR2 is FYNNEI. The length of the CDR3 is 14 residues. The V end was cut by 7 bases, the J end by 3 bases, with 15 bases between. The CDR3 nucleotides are TGTGCCAGCACCGAAACAGGGTTCGACACTGAAGCTTTCTTT. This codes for CASTETGFDTEAFF.

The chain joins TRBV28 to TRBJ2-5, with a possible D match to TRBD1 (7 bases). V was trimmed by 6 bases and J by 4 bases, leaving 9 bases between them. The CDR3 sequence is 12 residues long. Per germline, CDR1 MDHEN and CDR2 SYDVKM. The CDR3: CASRQGGETQYF. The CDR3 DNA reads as TGTGCCAGCAGGCAGGGGGGAGAGACCCAGTACTTC.

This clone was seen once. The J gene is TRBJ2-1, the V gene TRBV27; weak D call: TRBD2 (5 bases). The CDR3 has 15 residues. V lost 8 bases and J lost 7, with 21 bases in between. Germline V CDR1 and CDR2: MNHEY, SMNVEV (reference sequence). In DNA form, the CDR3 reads TGTGCCAGCCTCGCCCTATCCGCCGGGAAAAATGAGCAGTTCTTC. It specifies CASLALSAGKNEQFF.

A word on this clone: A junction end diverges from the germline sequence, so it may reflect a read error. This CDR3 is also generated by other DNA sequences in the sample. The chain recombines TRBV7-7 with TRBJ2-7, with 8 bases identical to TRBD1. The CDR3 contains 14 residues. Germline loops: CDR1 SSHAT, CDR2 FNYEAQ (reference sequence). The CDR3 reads CASSPTGVENEQYF. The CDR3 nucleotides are TGTGCTAGCAGCCCGACAGGGGTAGAAAACGAGCAGTATTTC.